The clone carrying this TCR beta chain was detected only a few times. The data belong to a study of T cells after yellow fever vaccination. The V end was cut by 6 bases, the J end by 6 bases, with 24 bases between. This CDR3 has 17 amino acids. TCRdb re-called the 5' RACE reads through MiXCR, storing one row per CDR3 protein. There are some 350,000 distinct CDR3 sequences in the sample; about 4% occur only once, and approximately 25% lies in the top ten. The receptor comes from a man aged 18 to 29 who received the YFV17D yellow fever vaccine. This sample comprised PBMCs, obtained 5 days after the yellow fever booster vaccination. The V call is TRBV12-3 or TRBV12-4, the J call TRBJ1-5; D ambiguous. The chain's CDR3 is CASRPSGARAKSQPQHF. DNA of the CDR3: TGTGCCAGCAGGCCGTCGGGTGCCCGTGCCAAGAGTCAGCCCCAGCATTTT.